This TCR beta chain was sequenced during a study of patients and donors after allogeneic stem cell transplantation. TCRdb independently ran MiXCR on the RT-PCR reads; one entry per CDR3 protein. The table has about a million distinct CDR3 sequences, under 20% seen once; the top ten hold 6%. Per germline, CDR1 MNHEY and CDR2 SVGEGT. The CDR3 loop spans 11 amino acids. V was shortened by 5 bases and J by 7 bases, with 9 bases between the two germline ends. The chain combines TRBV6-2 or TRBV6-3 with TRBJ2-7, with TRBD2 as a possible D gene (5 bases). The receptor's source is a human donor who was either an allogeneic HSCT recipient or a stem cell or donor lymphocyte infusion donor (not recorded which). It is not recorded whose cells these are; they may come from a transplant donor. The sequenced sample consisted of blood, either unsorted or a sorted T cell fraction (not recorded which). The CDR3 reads CASSGRGEQYF. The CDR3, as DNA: TGTGCCAGCAGTGGGAGAGGAGAGCAGTACTTC.